These T cell receptor beta chains were read from a single sample in a study of blood T cell repertoires in COVID-19. Assay used: immunoSEQ multiplex PCR; TCRdb lists only in-frame clones, some missing. The table has roughly 120,000 clones, 70% to 90% seen once. Sequences were obtained from peripheral blood. The receptors shown here come from a man aged 65 to 79 who had recovered from COVID-19. Both conserved end residues are part of each CDR3. The D gene is left open where the match is weak. Clone size is shown for a subset of rows, as once, few, many or a class of expanded clone.

V: TRBV6-6; D: TRBD1; J: TRBJ1-2; size: few; CDR3: CASSEGQGLGYTF; DNA: TGTGCCAGCAGTGAGGGACAGGGCCTTGGCTACACCTTC
V: TRBV6-6; D: TRBD1; J: TRBJ2-1; size: -; CDR3: CASTDRGGSYNEQFF; DNA: TGTGCCAGCACCGACAGGGGGGGCTCCTACAATGAGCAGTTCTTC
V: TRBV7-8; D: TRBD1; J: TRBJ1-2; size: -; CDR3: CASSSRQGAYNYGYTF; DNA: TGTGCCAGCAGCTCCCGACAGGGGGCCTATAACTATGGCTACACCTTC
V: TRBV5-1; D: -; J: TRBJ2-5; size: -; CDR3: CASNQGQPKETQYF; DNA: TGCGCCAGCAATCAAGGACAGCCAAAAGAGACCCAGTACTTC
V: TRBV28; D: TRBD1; J: TRBJ1-6; size: -; CDR3: CASSYTGENSPLHF; DNA: TGTGCCAGCAGTTACACAGGGGAGAATTCACCCCTCCACTTT
V: TRBV30; D: TRBD1; J: TRBJ1-1; size: -; CDR3: CAWSNRGNTEAFF; DNA: TGTGCCTGGAGTAACAGGGGGAACACTGAAGCTTTCTTT
V: TRBV28; D: -; J: TRBJ1-1; size: -; CDR3: CASSSSLGAEAFF; DNA: TGTGCCAGCAGTTCGTCGTTAGGGGCTGAAGCTTTCTTT
V: TRBV5-1; D: TRBD1; J: TRBJ1-2; size: few; CDR3: CASSLFQGVDGYTF; DNA: TGCGCCAGCAGCCTGTTTCAGGGGGTAGATGGCTACACCTTC
V: TRBV27; D: -; J: TRBJ1-2; size: -; CDR3: CASSFRQLPFNYGYTF; DNA: TGTGCCAGCAGTTTTCGACAGTTACCGTTTAACTATGGCTACACCTTC
V: TRBV5-1; D: TRBD1; J: TRBJ1-6; size: -; CDR3: CASQTGGYDNSPLHF; DNA: TGCGCCAGCCAGACAGGGGGCTATGATAATTCACCCCTCCACTTT
V: TRBV4-1; D: TRBD2; J: TRBJ2-5; size: -; CDR3: CASSQGLTSWETQYF; DNA: TGCGCCAGCAGCCAAGGATTGACTAGCTGGGAGACCCAGTACTTC
V: TRBV6-6; D: -; J: TRBJ1-3; size: few; CDR3: CASRDTLRSGNTIYF; DNA: TGTGCCAGCAGGGATACACTAAGATCTGGAAACACCATATATTTT
V: TRBV19; D: -; J: TRBJ1-1; size: few; CDR3: CASSDRYTEAFF; DNA: TGTGCCAGTAGCGACAGGTACACTGAAGCTTTCTTT
V: TRBV5-1; D: TRBD2; J: TRBJ2-5; size: -; CDR3: CASSWGSGTSNPQETQYF; DNA: TGCGCCAGCAGCTGGGGTTCCGGGACTAGCAACCCTCAAGAGACCCAGTACTTC
V: TRBV7-6; D: TRBD1; J: TRBJ1-6; size: -; CDR3: CASSTEDREHNSPLHF; DNA: TGTGCCAGCAGCACCGAGGACAGGGAACATAATTCACCCCTCCACTTT
V: TRBV6-5; D: TRBD2; J: TRBJ2-1; size: -; CDR3: CASRTSGSNEQFF; DNA: TGTGCCAGCCGGACTAGCGGGAGCAATGAGCAGTTCTTC
V: TRBV3-1/TRBV3-2; D: -; J: TRBJ1-3; size: -; CDR3: CASSQRSSGNTIYF; DNA: TGTGCCAGCAGCCAGAGGAGCTCTGGAAACACCATATATTTT
V: TRBV7-9; D: -; J: TRBJ1-6; size: -; CDR3: CASSFIGSNSPLHF; DNA: TGTGCCAGCAGCTTTATAGGGAGTAATTCACCCCTCCACTTT
V: TRBV5-8; D: -; J: TRBJ2-3; size: -; CDR3: CASSLYNREPDTQYF; DNA: TGTGCCAGCAGCTTGTATAACAGGGAACCAGATACGCAGTATTTT
V: TRBV10-3; D: TRBD1; J: TRBJ1-4; size: -; CDR3: CAISESDRDEKLFF; DNA: TGTGCCATCAGTGAGTCCGACAGGGATGAAAAACTGTTTTTT
V: TRBV7-8; D: -; J: TRBJ2-3; size: -; CDR3: CASSLAHAGSNTQYF; DNA: TGTGCCAGCAGCTTAGCGCACGCAGGATCCAATACGCAGTATTTT
V: TRBV28; D: TRBD1; J: TRBJ1-2; size: -; CDR3: CASSISGGSTNYGYTF; DNA: TGTGCCAGCAGTATCTCAGGGGGGTCTACTAACTATGGCTACACCTTC
V: TRBV28; D: TRBD1; J: TRBJ2-6; size: -; CDR3: CASSSTGGPNLYGANVLTF; DNA: TGTGCCAGCAGTTCGACAGGGGGCCCCAACCTGTACGGGGCCAACGTCCTGACTTTC
V: TRBV7-8; D: -; J: TRBJ2-7; size: once; CDR3: CASSLLGLAYEQYF; DNA: TGTGCCAGCAGCTTACTGGGGCTCGCCTACGAGCAGTACTTC
V: TRBV4-2; D: TRBD2; J: TRBJ2-7; size: -; CDR3: CASSPRSSGRGYEQYF; DNA: TGTGCCAGCAGCCCCCGGTCTAGCGGGAGGGGCTACGAGCAGTACTTC
V: TRBV7-3; D: -; J: TRBJ2-7; size: -; CDR3: CASSLGSNYEQYF; DNA: TGTGCCAGCAGCTTAGGCAGTAATTACGAGCAGTACTTC
V: TRBV20-1; D: -; J: TRBJ2-2; size: -; CDR3: CSASKQGNTGELFF; DNA: TGCAGTGCTAGTAAACAGGGGAACACCGGGGAGCTGTTTTTT
V: TRBV2; D: -; J: TRBJ2-3; size: -; CDR3: CASSDEAGASTDTQYF; DNA: TGTGCCAGCAGTGATGAGGCGGGGGCTAGCACAGATACGCAGTATTTT
V: TRBV15; D: TRBD1; J: TRBJ1-2; size: -; CDR3: CATSQRTGGYGYTF; DNA: TGTGCCACCAGCCAACGGACAGGTGGCTATGGCTACACCTTC
V: TRBV9; D: TRBD2; J: TRBJ2-3; size: once; CDR3: CASSVVGLAGTDTQYF; DNA: TGTGCCAGCAGCGTAGTGGGACTAGCGGGCACAGATACGCAGTATTTT
V: TRBV5-1; D: -; J: TRBJ1-1; size: few; CDR3: CASSYDQDISNTEAFF; DNA: TGCGCCAGCAGCTACGATCAGGACATTTCGAACACTGAAGCTTTCTTT
V: TRBV4-1; D: -; J: TRBJ2-3; size: -; CDR3: CASSQGAVTDTQYF; DNA: TGCGCCAGCAGCCAAGGCGCGGTCACAGATACGCAGTATTTT
V: TRBV6-1; D: -; J: TRBJ2-1; size: -; CDR3: CASSEAAGGRSYNEQFF; DNA: TGTGCCAGCAGTGAAGCGGCTGGGGGCCGCTCCTACAATGAGCAGTTCTTC
V: TRBV6-2/TRBV6-3; D: -; J: TRBJ2-7; size: -; CDR3: CASSYAVSYEQYF; DNA: TGTGCCAGCAGTTATGCGGTCAGCTACGAGCAGTACTTC
V: TRBV6-9; D: TRBD1; J: TRBJ1-5; size: -; CDR3: CASSYHEQGENQPQHF; DNA: TGTGCCAGCAGTTATCATGAACAGGGGGAAAATCAGCCCCAGCATTTT
V: TRBV6-2/TRBV6-3; D: TRBD1; J: TRBJ1-2; size: -; CDR3: CASSSQGDIYGYTF; DNA: TGTGCCAGCAGTAGCCAGGGGGATATCTATGGCTACACCTTC
V: TRBV6-5; D: -; J: TRBJ2-1; size: -; CDR3: CASSRGFFIDEQFF; DNA: TGTGCCAGCAGCCGCGGATTTTTCATCGATGAGCAGTTCTTC
V: TRBV15; D: -; J: TRBJ2-3; size: -; CDR3: CATSRLGASYTQYF; DNA: TGTGCCACCAGCAGACTAGGGGCTTCGTATACGCAGTATTTT
V: TRBV2; D: -; J: TRBJ1-6; size: -; CDR3: CASRARQTYNSPLHF; DNA: TGTGCCAGCAGAGCGAGACAGACCTATAATTCACCCCTCCACTTT
V: TRBV10-3; D: -; J: TRBJ2-1; size: -; CDR3: CAISGGISGNEQFF; DNA: TGTGCCATCAGTGGTGGGATTAGCGGCAATGAGCAGTTCTTC
V: TRBV5-6; D: -; J: TRBJ1-1; size: -; CDR3: CASSLPGQISVNTEAFF; DNA: TGTGCCAGCAGCTTACCGGGACAAATATCAGTGAACACTGAAGCTTTCTTT
V: TRBV28; D: TRBD2; J: TRBJ2-2; size: once; CDR3: CASSSIGGATGELFF; DNA: TGTGCCAGCAGTTCCATCGGGGGGGCCACCGGGGAGCTGTTTTTT
V: TRBV28; D: -; J: TRBJ2-5; size: -; CDR3: CASSPQGGQETQYF; DNA: TGTGCCAGCAGTCCTCAAGGGGGTCAAGAGACCCAGTACTTC
V: TRBV28; D: TRBD2; J: TRBJ2-7; size: -; CDR3: CASSLFGLLAGDHYEQYF; DNA: TGTGCCAGCAGTTTATTTGGTTTGCTAGCGGGAGACCACTACGAGCAGTACTTC
V: TRBV5-1; D: -; J: TRBJ2-2; size: -; CDR3: CASSFERYNTGELFF; DNA: TGCGCCAGCAGCTTTGAGCGGTACAACACCGGGGAGCTGTTTTTT
V: TRBV5-1; D: -; J: TRBJ2-3; size: -; CDR3: CASSLLDFEDTQYF; DNA: TGCGCCAGCAGCTTGTTGGACTTCGAAGATACGCAGTATTTT
V: TRBV29-1; D: -; J: TRBJ1-2; size: once; CDR3: CSGLLTGYGYTF; DNA: TGCAGCGGCCTATTGACAGGCTATGGCTACACCTTC
V: TRBV19; D: -; J: TRBJ1-4; size: -; CDR3: CASSRAGPNEKLFF; DNA: TGTGCCAGTAGTAGGGCGGGCCCAAATGAAAAACTGTTTTTT
V: TRBV28; D: -; J: TRBJ2-3; size: -; CDR3: CASRPQGYTDTQYF; DNA: TGTGCCAGCAGGCCCCAGGGATACACAGATACGCAGTATTTT
V: TRBV19; D: TRBD1; J: TRBJ2-7; size: medium-sized; CDR3: CASRSIPGQGNEQYF; DNA: TGTGCCAGTAGAAGCATTCCGGGACAGGGTAACGAGCAGTACTTC
V: TRBV2; D: -; J: TRBJ1-2; size: once; CDR3: CASSELRYGYTF; DNA: TGTGCCAGCAGTGAACTCAGATATGGCTACACCTTC
V: TRBV5-4; D: -; J: TRBJ2-1; size: -; CDR3: CASSLRYNEQFF; DNA: TGTGCCAGCAGCTTGCGGTACAATGAGCAGTTCTTC
V: TRBV7-6; D: -; J: TRBJ1-3; size: -; CDR3: CASSLVGRGLDGNTIYF; DNA: TGTGCCAGCAGCTTAGTCGGCAGGGGCTTAGACGGAAACACCATATATTTT
V: TRBV24-1; D: -; J: TRBJ2-1; size: -; CDR3: CATSDSSTRFNEQFF; DNA: TGTGCCACCAGTGATTCCTCGACTAGGTTCAATGAGCAGTTCTTC
V: TRBV7-2; D: -; J: TRBJ1-2; size: -; CDR3: CASSLISGLNYGYTF; DNA: TGTGCCAGCAGCTTAATATCAGGGCTAAACTATGGCTACACCTTC
V: TRBV19; D: -; J: TRBJ1-1; size: -; CDR3: CASSYQGLNTEAFF; DNA: TGTGCCAGTAGTTACCAGGGCCTAAACACTGAAGCTTTCTTT